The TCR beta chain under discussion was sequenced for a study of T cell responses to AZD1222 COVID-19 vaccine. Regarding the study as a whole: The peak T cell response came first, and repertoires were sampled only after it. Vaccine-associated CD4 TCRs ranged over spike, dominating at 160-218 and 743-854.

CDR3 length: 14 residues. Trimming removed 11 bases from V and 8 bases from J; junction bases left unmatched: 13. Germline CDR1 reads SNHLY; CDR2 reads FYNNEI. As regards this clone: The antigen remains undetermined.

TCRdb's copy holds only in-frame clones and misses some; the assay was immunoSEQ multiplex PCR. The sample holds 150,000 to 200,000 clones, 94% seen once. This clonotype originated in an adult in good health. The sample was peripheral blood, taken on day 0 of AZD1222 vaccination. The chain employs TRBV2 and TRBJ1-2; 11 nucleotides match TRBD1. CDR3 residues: CAQQTGTGGRGYTF. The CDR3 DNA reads TGTGCCCAACAAACCGGGACAGGGGGTAGAGGCTACACCTTC.